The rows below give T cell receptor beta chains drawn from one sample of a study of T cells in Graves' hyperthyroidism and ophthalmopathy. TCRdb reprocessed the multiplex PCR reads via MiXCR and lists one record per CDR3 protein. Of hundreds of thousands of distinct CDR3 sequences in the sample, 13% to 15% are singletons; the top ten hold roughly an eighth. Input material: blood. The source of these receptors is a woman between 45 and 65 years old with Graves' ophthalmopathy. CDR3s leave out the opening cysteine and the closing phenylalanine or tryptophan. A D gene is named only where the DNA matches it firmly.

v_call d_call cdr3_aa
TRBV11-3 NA ASSLVTGVGELF
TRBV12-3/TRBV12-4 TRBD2 ASSLAGGRDNEQF
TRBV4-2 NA ASSQDLTFDEQY
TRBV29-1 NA SVAGRLSYGYT
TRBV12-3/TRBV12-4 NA ASSLGRYTGELF
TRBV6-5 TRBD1 ASSYVTGGAGTEAF
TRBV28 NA ASMGGGLGADEQF
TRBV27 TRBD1 ASSLLINAGQDNEQF
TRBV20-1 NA SARSQRGISTEAF
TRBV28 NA ASSLIGVGENTGELF
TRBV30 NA AWRPRGGGGYSGANVLT
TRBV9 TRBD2 AGSVGEREYYNEQF
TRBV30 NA AWSPQPNYGYT
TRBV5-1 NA ASSRGDSNQPQH
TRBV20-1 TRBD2 SAGLAGGYEQC
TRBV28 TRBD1 ASSLRTGTAGRNTEAF
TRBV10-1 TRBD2 ASSDSGRAYRSTDTQY
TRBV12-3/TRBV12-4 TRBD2 ASSESGTSVQETQY
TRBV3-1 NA ASSHGGEQF
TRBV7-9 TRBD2 ASGRTSGSSSYNEQF
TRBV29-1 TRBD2 SVSSGGAGELF
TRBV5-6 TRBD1 ASSVGTGNVGANVLT
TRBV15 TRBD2 ATSRALSGGYNEQF
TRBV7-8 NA ASNLSGSTDTQY
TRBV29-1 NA SVEGGVLYEQY
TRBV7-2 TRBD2 ASSPTSGRALTGELF
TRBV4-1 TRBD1 ASSQDRGQPQH